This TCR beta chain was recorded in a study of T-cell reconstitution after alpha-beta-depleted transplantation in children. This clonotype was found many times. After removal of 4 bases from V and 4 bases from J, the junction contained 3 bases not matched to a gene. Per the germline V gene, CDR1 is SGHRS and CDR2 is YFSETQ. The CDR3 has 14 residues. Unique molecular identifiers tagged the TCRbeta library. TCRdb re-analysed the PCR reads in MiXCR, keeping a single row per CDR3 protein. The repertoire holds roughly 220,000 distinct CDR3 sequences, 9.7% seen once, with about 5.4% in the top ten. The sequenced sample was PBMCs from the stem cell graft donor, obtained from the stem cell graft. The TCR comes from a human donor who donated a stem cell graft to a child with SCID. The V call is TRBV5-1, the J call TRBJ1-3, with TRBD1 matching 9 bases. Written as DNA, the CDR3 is TGCGCCAGCAGCGGAGGGACAGGGGGAAACACCATATATTTT. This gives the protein CASSGGTGGNTIYF.